Presented here are 20 T cell receptor beta chains from one specimen sequenced in a study of cytomegalovirus exposure and HLA in healthy donors. The data were produced by immunoSEQ multiplex PCR, yet TCRdb's version contains in-frame clones alone and is incomplete. The table lists more than 300,000 clones, roughly 85% of them singletons. The sample taken for sequencing was PBMCs. Every receptor here comes from a woman aged 18-35 years in good health and CMV-seronegative.

The gene calls are TRBV27 and TRBJ2-7; D may be TRBD2 (5 bases). Trimming took 8 bases from V and 0 from J, leaving 14 bases between them. This CDR3 region has 14 residues. CDR1 and CDR2 from the germline V gene are MNHEY and SMNVEV (reference sequence). CDR3 amino acids: CASRETDNSYEQYF. CDR3 sequence (DNA): TGTGCCAGCCGGGAAACAGATAACTCCTACGAGCAGTACTTC.

This CDR3 reads CASSDTGLVSSYNEQFF. For the CDR3, the DNA is TGTGCCAGCAGTGATACGGGACTAGTGAGCTCCTACAATGAGCAGTTCTTC. This sequence joins TRBV6-4 and TRBJ2-1; 8 nucleotides line up with TRBD2. CDR1 and CDR2 (germline): MRHNA, SNTAGT. J lost 0 bases, V lost 3 bases, and 7 bases had no gene match. This CDR3 comprises 17 residues.

V gene TRBV5-6 combines with J gene TRBJ2-7; 8 bases are shared with TRBD1. CDR3 length: 14 amino acids. V was clipped by 5 bases and J by 2 bases; unmatched bases: 6. CDR1 and CDR2 from the germline V gene are SGHDT and YYEEEE. The CDR3 here is CASSLTGAAYEQYF. The DNA for the CDR3 is TGTGCCAGCAGTTTGACAGGGGCGGCCTACGAGCAGTACTTC. Looking up the rest from reference TRBV5-6 and TRBJ2-7 gives the full variable domain: DAGVTQSPTHLIKTRGQQVTLRCSPKSGHDTVSWYQQALGQGPQFIFQYYEEEERQRGNFPDRFSGHQFPNYSSELNVNALLLGDSALYLCASSLTGAAYEQYFGPGTRLTVT.

The chain recombines TRBV5-6 with TRBJ1-1; 12 nucleotides match TRBD1. Germline-derived CDR1 and CDR2 are SGHDT and YYEEEE. This CDR3 comprises 17 residues. J was trimmed by 4 bases and V by 3 bases; bases with no gene match: 10. The CDR3 sequence is CASSSNRDRGHATEAFF. In DNA form, the CDR3 reads TGTGCCAGCAGCTCAAACCGGGACAGGGGGCATGCCACTGAAGCTTTCTTT.

The V gene is TRBV9, the J gene TRBJ2-7, with D possibly being TRBD2 (6 bases). The germline V gene encodes CDR1 SGDLS and CDR2 YYNGEE. CDR3 length: 14 residues. Trimming removed 2 bases at V and 2 bases at J, with 11 bases between. CDR3 in amino acids: CASSVGGITYEQYF. CDR3 DNA sequence: TGTGCCAGCAGCGTCGGCGGGATCACCTACGAGCAGTACTTC.

The chain joins TRBV5-4 to TRBJ2-5; unclear D gene. Germline values: CDR1 SGHNT, CDR2 YYREEE (reference sequence). V was trimmed by 0 bases and J by 2 bases, leaving 5 bases between them. This CDR3 has 13 amino acids. CDR3 sequence reads: CASSLVTQETQYF. CDR3 bases: TGTGCCAGCAGCTTGGTGACACAAGAGACCCAGTACTTC.

The genes are TRBV6-5 and TRBJ2-7; 8 bases fit TRBD2. CDR3 size: 15 residues. Germline loops: CDR1 MNHEY, CDR2 SVGAGI. The V segment lost 6 bases and the J segment 0 bases; nucleotides outside the gene matches: 7. CDR3: CASSFSGTYSYEQYF. The CDR3 DNA reads as TGTGCCAGCAGCTTTAGCGGGACCTACTCCTACGAGCAGTACTTC.

The rearrangement uses TRBV11-2 and TRBJ1-1; D is unresolved. This CDR3 has 15 amino acids. V was cut by 1 base and J by 4 bases, with 13 bases left in between. CDR1 SGHAT and CDR2 FQNNGV come from the germline V gene. CDR3 protein: CASSLVAGKGTEAFF. CDR3 bases: TGTGCCAGCAGCTTAGTTGCGGGTAAGGGCACTGAAGCTTTCTTT. The full variable domain, completed using reference TRBV11-2 and TRBJ1-1, is EAGVAQSPRYKIIEKRQSVAFWCNPISGHATLYWYQQILGQGPKLLIQFQNNGVVDDSQLPKDRFSAERLKGVDSTLKIQPAKLEDSAVYLCASSLVAGKGTEAFFGQGTRLTVV.

The J gene is TRBJ2-7, the V gene TRBV5-4; 8 bases agree with TRBD1. Germline CDR1 reads SGHNT; CDR2 reads YYREEE (reference sequence). Trimming removed 0 bases from V and 7 bases from J; junction bases left unmatched: 6. This CDR3 region has 14 residues. DNA for the CDR3: TGTGCCAGCAGCTTGGAGCAGGGGGCGGGTGAGCAGTACTTC. Protein: CASSLEQGAGEQYF.

This sequence joins TRBV11-2 and TRBJ1-1; TRBD1 matches at 8 bases. This CDR3 has 15 amino acids. V shed 4 bases and J 0 bases; nucleotides not matched to a gene: 4. Germline V gene lookup returns CDR1 SGHAT and CDR2 FQNNGV. CDR3 bases: TGTGCCAGCAGCTACACAGGGGGTGTGAACACTGAAGCTTTCTTT. Its translation: CASSYTGGVNTEAFF.

The rearrangement uses TRBV28 and TRBJ1-5; D call uncertain. Germline V gene data show CDR1 as MDHEN and CDR2 as SYDVKM. V lost 7 bases to trimming and J lost 3 bases, with 19 bases between them. The CDR3 loop spans 16 amino acids. CDR3 protein: CASKTSPGNYNQPQHF. In DNA, the CDR3 is TGTGCCAGCAAGACGAGCCCGGGGAACTACAATCAGCCCCAGCATTTT.

The V call is TRBV9, the J call TRBJ2-3; TRBD2 is a possible D gene (6 bases). Trimming removed 0 bases from V and 3 bases from J, with 11 bases in between. Germline loops: CDR1 SGDLS, CDR2 YYNGEE. This CDR3 spans 15 amino acids. In DNA, the CDR3 is TGTGCCAGCAGCGTAGCTCTGGGGGGTACAGATACGCAGTATTTT. It specifies CASSVALGGTDTQYF.

The V call is TRBV2, the J call TRBJ2-4, with TRBD1 matching 9 bases. This CDR3 is 14 amino acids long. CDR1 is SNHLY and CDR2 is FYNNEI in the germline V gene. With V trimmed by 6 bases and J by 7 bases, 7 bases remained unmatched. The CDR3 sequence: CASREQGAVNIQYF. In DNA, the CDR3 is TGTGCCAGCAGAGAACAGGGGGCAGTCAACATTCAGTACTTC.

In nucleotides, the CDR3 is TGTGCCAGCAGCTTCCGGACTAACTCCTACGAGCAGTACTTC. Its translation: CASSFRTNSYEQYF. The chain couples TRBV5-6 to TRBJ2-7; TRBD2 might be the D (6 bases). V lost 2 bases and J lost 0, with 9 bases in between. This CDR3 has 14 amino acids. Germline-derived CDR1 and CDR2 are SGHDT and YYEEEE.

The rearrangement joins TRBV7-2 to TRBJ1-2; 8 bases match TRBD1. V was pared by 5 bases and J by 4 bases, with 9 bases of the junction left unmatched. The germline gives CDR1 SGHTA, CDR2 FQGNSA. The CDR3 length is 15 residues. In nucleotides, the CDR3 is TGTGCCAGCAGCCAGTTACAGGGGGTTGGCTATGGCTACACCTTC. This gives the protein CASSQLQGVGYGYTF.

This sequence joins TRBV5-8 and TRBJ2-7; D unclear. The germline gives CDR1 SGHTS, CDR2 YDEGEE. The CDR3 runs to 16 residues. V was clipped by 0 bases and J by 0 bases, with 13 bases between them. The CDR3 protein is CASSLVRGDSSYEQYF. The CDR3 DNA reads as TGTGCCAGCAGCTTGGTTCGCGGAGATAGCTCCTACGAGCAGTACTTC.

V usage is TRBV9 and J usage is TRBJ1-1; D might be TRBD1 (6 bases). The CDR3 sequence is 14 residues long. Trimming took 3 bases from V and 7 from J, leaving 16 bases between them. The V gene's germline CDR1 is SGDLS and CDR2 YYNGEE. For the CDR3, the DNA is TGTGCCAGCAGCGCTTGGTGGGAGGGGGGTGAAGCTTTCTTT. It encodes CASSAWWEGGEAFF.

This chain joins TRBV10-3 and TRBJ2-7; D perhaps matches TRBD1 (6 bases). Germline lookup yields CDR1 ENHRY and CDR2 SYGVKD. The ends were cut back, 3 bases at V and 0 bases at J, with 12 bases in the middle. This CDR3 has 15 residues. The CDR3 bases are TGTGCCATCAGTGACCCGACAGGAAGCTCCTACGAGCAGTACTTC. Protein: CAISDPTGSSYEQYF.

The chain has TRBV10-3 and TRBJ2-3; tentatively, D is TRBD1 (5 bases). The V gene's germline CDR1 is ENHRY and CDR2 SYGVKD. V was shortened by 0 bases and J by 0 bases, with 13 bases between the two germline ends. The CDR3 runs to 17 residues. CDR3: CAISESWGEPSTDTQYF. CDR3 coding DNA: TGTGCCATCAGTGAGTCATGGGGCGAGCCCAGCACAGATACGCAGTATTTT.

The rearrangement links TRBV19 to TRBJ2-5, with a weak D call TRBD2 (5 bases). The CDR3 runs 13 residues. From germline, CDR1 is LNHDA and CDR2 SQIVND (reference sequence). Trimming left V 7 bases short and J 4 bases short, with 13 bases between. CDR3 sequence: CASNRLGGETQYF. In nucleotides, the CDR3 is TGTGCCAGTAATCGCCTTGGAGGAGAGACCCAGTACTTC. Filled out from reference TRBV19 and TRBJ2-5, the complete variable domain reads DGGITQSPKYLFRKEGQNVTLSCEQNLNHDAMYWYRQDPGQGLRLIYYSQIVNDFQKGDIAEGYSVSREKKESFPLTVTSAQKNPTAFYLCASNRLGGETQYFGPGTRLLVL.